These 15 T cell receptor beta chains were sequenced from one sample in a study of OX40 agonist ivuxolimab in advanced cancers. Profiled with immunoSEQ multiplex PCR; TCRdb holds only in-frame clones, not every one. Here the sample spans more than 55,000 clones, approximately 92% being singletons. This specimen consisted of CD4+ or CD8+ T cells sorted from blood, obtained in a trial of the OX40 agonist ivuxolimab. The receptor set was obtained from an adult with an advanced solid tumor such as melanoma, head and neck, liver or kidney cancer.

The CDR3 DNA is TGTGCCAGCAGTGATTTTAGAAGGGGGGGAGTCAATGAGCAGTTCTTC. Its translation is CASSDFRRGGVNEQFF. The chain combines TRBV2 with TRBJ2-1; possible D gene TRBD2, 7 bases. CDR3 length: 16 amino acids. The germline V and J ends were trimmed by 3 bases and 6 bases, with 18 bases remaining between them. The germline gives CDR1 SNHLY, CDR2 FYNNEI.

The count of this clone is one. The chain couples TRBV19 to TRBJ1-1; D unresolved. This CDR3 is 13 amino acids long. Germline V gene lookup returns CDR1 LNHDA and CDR2 SQIVND (reference sequence). Trimming shortened V by 3 bases and J by 8 bases, and 13 bases separated the two germline ends. Here the CDR3 DNA reads TGTGCCAGTAGTATTGGGCCACTGTGGGAAGCTTTCTTT. It codes for CASSIGPLWEAFF.

The chain is built from TRBV18 and TRBJ2-5; unclear D gene. Germline V CDR1 and CDR2: KGHSH, LQKENI. The CDR3 covers 13 residues. The ends were cut back, 2 bases at V and 1 base at J, with 5 bases in the middle. CDR3 sequence (DNA): TGTGCCAGCTCACCAGGGGTCCAAGAGACCCAGTACTTC. This codes for CASSPGVQETQYF.

The rearrangement joins TRBV7-3 to TRBJ2-3, with D possibly being TRBD1 (6 bases). Germline CDR1 SGHTA, CDR2 FQGTGA. Trimming removed 5 bases at V and 0 bases at J, with 12 bases between. The CDR3 consists of 15 residues. CDR3: CASSPGVESTDTQYF. The DNA for the CDR3 is TGTGCCAGCAGCCCAGGGGTAGAAAGCACAGATACGCAGTATTTT.

This CDR3 is CASSLDGNQREAFF. In nucleotides, the CDR3 is TGCGCCAGCAGCTTGGATGGAAACCAACGTGAAGCTTTCTTT. J is TRBJ1-1 and V is TRBV5-1, with no clear D. V lost 0 bases, J lost 7 bases, and 13 bases lay in between. Germline CDR1 SGHRS, CDR2 YFSETQ. The CDR3 contains 14 residues.

V and J are TRBV6-6 and TRBJ2-2, with 9 bases lining up with TRBD1. The CDR3 is 15 amino acids. Trimming at V came to 5 bases and at J to 6 bases, leaving 7 bases not matched to a gene. From germline, CDR1 is MNHNY and CDR2 SVGAGI (reference sequence). CDR3 residues: CASSTTGGWSGELFF. CDR3 DNA: TGTGCCAGCAGTACCACAGGGGGCTGGTCCGGGGAGCTGTTTTTT.

This sequence joins TRBV2 and TRBJ2-5; a weak D match, TRBD1 (5 bases). The V gene lost 7 bases and the J gene lost 1 base, with 10 bases spanning the gap. The germline gives CDR1 SNHLY, CDR2 FYNNEI. This CDR3 spans 13 amino acids. The CDR3 DNA follows: TGTGCCAGCACCCTCGACAGCCAAGAGACCCAGTACTTC. Translated, it gives CASTLDSQETQYF.

This chain uses TRBV6-1 with TRBJ1-2, with a possible D match to TRBD1 (5 bases). Trimming shortened V by 7 bases and J by 8 bases, and 17 bases separated the two germline ends. Per the germline V gene, CDR1 is MNHNS and CDR2 is SASEGT. This CDR3 has 13 amino acids. In nucleotides, the CDR3 is TGTGCCAGCACCGAAAGGCCTAAGGGGGGCTACACCTTC. Translation: CASTERPKGGYTF.

The genes are TRBV5-6 and TRBJ2-3; D gene uncertain. Germline CDR1 reads SGHDT; CDR2 reads YYEEEE. The CDR3 sequence is 13 residues long. V dropped 0 bases and J dropped 2 bases, with 4 bases sitting between them. The CDR3 DNA reads TGTGCCAGCAGCTTGGGAGCCACAGATACGCAGTATTTT. Translated: CASSLGATDTQYF.

The chain combines TRBV18 with TRBJ1-5; D is undetermined. Germline CDR1 and CDR2: KGHSH and LQKENI. Trimming shortened V by 2 bases and J by 2 bases, and 7 bases separated the two germline ends. This CDR3 is 14 amino acids long. The CDR3 region has the DNA TGTGCCAGCTCACCAGGGCGAGGCAATCAGCCCCAGCATTTT. This translates into CASSPGRGNQPQHF.

The chain recombines TRBV5-1 with TRBJ1-1; 7 positions agree with TRBD1. Germline V gene lookup returns CDR1 SGHRS and CDR2 YFSETQ. V shed 4 bases, J shed 7 bases, and the junction held 4 bases outside the gene matches. The CDR3 is 12 amino acids. The CDR3 DNA sequence: TGCGCCAGCAGCGGGACAGAGCGTGAAGCTTTCTTT. It specifies CASSGTEREAFF.

The chain has TRBV7-9 and TRBJ2-1, with 7 bases that match TRBD1. CDR1 is SEHNR and CDR2 is FQNEAQ in the germline V gene (reference sequence). This CDR3 spans 15 amino acids. V lost 2 bases to trimming and J lost 0 bases; unmatched junction nucleotides: 1. CDR3 protein: CASSLTGASYNEQFF. The CDR3 DNA reads as TGTGCCAGCAGCTTAACAGGGGCCTCCTACAATGAGCAGTTCTTC.

This clone was picked up one time. The CDR3 sequence: CASSRTSWTGELFF. DNA of the CDR3: TGTGCCAGTAGCCGTACGTCTTGGACCGGGGAGCTGTTTTTT. The chain couples TRBV19 to TRBJ2-2; D uncertain. Germline-derived CDR1 and CDR2 are LNHDA and SQIVND (reference sequence). V was shortened by 6 bases and J by 5 bases, with 13 bases between the two germline ends. The CDR3 spans 14 residues.

The chain employs TRBV7-2 and TRBJ2-7, with D possibly TRBD1 on 6 matching bases. V was trimmed by 5 bases and J by 5 bases, leaving 13 bases between them. CDR3 length: 13 amino acids. The germline CDR1 and CDR2 sequences are SGHTA and FQGNSA. The CDR3 is CASSLQGNDEQYF. CDR3 in DNA: TGTGCCAGCAGCCTACAGGGTAACGACGAGCAGTACTTC.

The chain is built from TRBV11-2 and TRBJ1-2; D call uncertain. V gave up 1 base and J gave up 2 bases, with 8 bases separating them. This CDR3 contains 14 residues. The germline gives CDR1 SGHAT, CDR2 FQNNGV. This chain's CDR3 is CASSLGYRNYGYTF. DNA of the CDR3: TGTGCCAGCAGCTTAGGGTACAGAAACTATGGCTACACCTTC.